This TCR beta chain was found in a study of blood T cell repertoires in COVID-19. Study-level information: Nucleic acid was either cDNA or gDNA, and it came from T cells, B-cell-depleted T cells, or PBMCs.

Under the authors' procedure: Using reference gene primer amplification, nucleated cell counts were estimated. Measured with immunoSEQ multiplex PCR; TCRdb has only the in-frame clones, and not every one. V, J and clone size reflect that table, while D and trimming were determined from the DNA. Among 70,000 to 80,000 clones listed, approximately 80% were seen once. The clonotype was recovered from a human donor in a cohort sampled during active COVID-19. Sequencing used peripheral blood.

CDR3 region: CASSSSGQGYNEQFF. In DNA form, the CDR3 reads TGTGCCAGCAGCTCGTCGGGACAGGGGTACAATGAGCAGTTCTTC. The V gene is TRBV11-2, the J gene TRBJ2-1; the match to TRBD1 covers 10 bases. The CDR3 sequence is 15 residues long. Germline V gene lookup returns CDR1 SGHAT and CDR2 FQNNGV. V dropped 4 bases and J dropped 4; count of bases not matched to a gene: 4.